Sequencing of this T cell receptor (beta chain) was carried out in a study of identical twins. Study-wide results and caveats: Out-of-frame alpha sequences shared between twins exhibited an excess of low generation probability.

Germline-derived CDR1 and CDR2 are SGHRS and YFSETQ. This CDR3 spans 16 amino acids. Trimming cost V 1 base and J 4 bases, with 15 bases left between them. Regarding this clonotype: The antigen remains unidentified.

TCRdb re-called the 5' RACE reads through MiXCR, storing one row per CDR3 protein. The table includes roughly 720,000 distinct CDR3 sequences, roughly 20% detected once. Separately, the same data were catalogued under a study of T cells expressing NK-cell markers.

The source of this sequence is a young woman in good health. The sample comprised PBMCs. The chain recombines TRBV5-1 with TRBJ2-1; D may be TRBD1 or TRBD2 (5 bases each). This CDR3 reads CASSLYSGTVYNEQFF. The CDR3, as DNA: TGCGCCAGCAGCTTGTATTCTGGGACGGTGTACAATGAGCAGTTCTTC.